Following are 14 T cell receptor beta chains from one sample sequenced in a study of a mutant IDH1 vaccine in newly diagnosed glioma. Documented time point: week 5, during vaccination. Vaccine doses each comprised 300 ug of mutant IDH1 20-mer peptide, with topical imiquimod. Some clones are missing from TCRdb's copy, which holds only in-frame ones; the method was immunoSEQ multiplex PCR. This table holds roughly 40,000 clones, roughly 92% found once. Antigens for these TCRs are unknown. The sample was PBMCs, taken from a glioma patient whose treatment included an IDH1 peptide vaccine. The receptors originated from a man aged 45-65 years with glioma.

This chain joins TRBV7-8 and TRBJ1-4; no clear D. Trimming removed 1 base at V and 4 bases at J, with 7 bases between. There are 14 residues in the CDR3. The V gene's germline CDR1 is SGHVS and CDR2 FQNEAQ. Here the CDR3 reads CASSLGWNNEKLFF. The CDR3 DNA reads TGTGCCAGCAGCTTAGGCTGGAATAATGAAAAACTGTTTTTT.

The chain couples TRBV19 to TRBJ2-2; D unresolved. Germline V lookup: CDR1 LNHDA, CDR2 SQIVND (reference sequence). This CDR3 comprises 15 residues. The V end lost 3 bases, the J end lost 2 bases, and 10 bases lay between the germline ends. The CDR3 reads CASSIQTFNTGELFF. The CDR3 coding sequence is TGTGCCAGTAGTATCCAGACGTTTAACACCGGGGAGCTGTTTTTT.

The chain recombines TRBV6-1 with TRBJ2-3, with 7 bases lining up with TRBD2. V gave up 4 bases and J gave up 0 bases; unmatched junction bases: 1. This CDR3 comprises 14 residues. Germline assignment: CDR1 MNHNS and CDR2 SASEGT. The CDR3 DNA sequence: TGTGCCAGCAGTGGACTAGCAAGCACAGATACGCAGTATTTT. Translation: CASSGLASTDTQYF.

This chain connects TRBV5-4 to TRBJ2-7, with D possibly being TRBD1 (6 bases). The germline gives CDR1 SGHNT, CDR2 YYREEE (reference sequence). V lost 0 bases, J lost 3 bases, and 13 bases lay in between. The CDR3 runs 15 residues. The CDR3, as DNA: TGTGCCAGCAGCTTGGGCAGGGGATCGGACTACGAGCAGTACTTC. Its protein product is CASSLGRGSDYEQYF.

V and J are TRBV9 and TRBJ2-2; tentatively, D is TRBD1 or TRBD2 (5 bases each). CDR3 size: 16 residues. The V gene's germline CDR1 is SGDLS and CDR2 YYNGEE. V was trimmed by 0 bases and J by 9 bases, leaving 18 bases between them. The CDR3 DNA reads TGTGCCAGCAGCGTAGAGCACAGGTCGGGATACCGGGAGCTGTTTTTT. Amino acid sequence: CASSVEHRSGYRELFF.

V and J are TRBV4-3 and TRBJ2-7; no firm D call. Trimming left V 0 bases short and J 4 bases short, with 7 bases between. The CDR3 is 13 amino acids. The germline V gene has CDR1 LGHNA and CDR2 YSLEER. Here the CDR3 reads CASSQDYQYEQYF. The CDR3 nucleotides are TGCGCCAGCAGCCAAGATTACCAATACGAGCAGTACTTC.

This chain joins TRBV28 and TRBJ1-4, with a weak D call TRBD1 (5 bases). Germline V gene data show CDR1 as MDHEN and CDR2 as SYDVKM. V was shortened by 5 bases and J by 7 bases, with 14 bases between the two germline ends. There are 14 residues in the CDR3. DNA for the CDR3: TGTGCCAGCAGTGTTGGGGGATTGGGTGAAAAACTGTTTTTT. It specifies CASSVGGLGEKLFF.

The chain carries TRBV5-4 and TRBJ2-7; 9 bases map to TRBD2. CDR3 size: 13 residues. Germline trimming cut 6 bases from V and 5 bases from J; bases unmatched to any gene: 6. Per the germline V gene, CDR1 is SGHNT and CDR2 is YYREEE (reference sequence). The CDR3 region is CASNKGTSNEQYF. The CDR3 DNA reads as TGTGCCAGCAATAAAGGGACTAGCAACGAGCAGTACTTC. Full variable domain (outside the CDR3, taken from reference TRBV5-4 and TRBJ2-7): ETGVTQSPTHLIKTRGQQVTLRCSSQSGHNTVSWYQQALGQGPQFIFQYYREEENGRGNFPPRFSGLQFPNYSSELNVNALELDDSALYLCASNKGTSNEQYFGPGTRLTVT.

The V call is TRBV2, the J call TRBJ1-3; D may be TRBD1 (5 bases). The CDR3 is 18 amino acids. Germline V gives CDR1 SNHLY, CDR2 FYNNEI. Trimming left V 9 bases short and J 0 bases short, with 24 bases between. CDR3 in amino acids: CASIAREGPSSSGNTIYF. The CDR3 bases are TGTGCCAGTATAGCCCGGGAGGGGCCCTCAAGCTCTGGAAACACCATATATTTT. Full variable domain (rest looked up from reference TRBV2 and TRBJ1-3): EPEVTQTPSHQVTQMGQEVILRCVPISNHLYFYWYRQILGQKVEFLVSFYNNEISEKSEIFDDQFSVERPDGSNFTLKIRSTKLEDSAMYFCASIAREGPSSSGNTIYFGEGSWLTVV.

This chain joins TRBV6-4 and TRBJ1-2; 9 positions agree with TRBD1. Germline trimming cut 0 bases from V and 3 bases from J; bases unmatched to any gene: 5. The germline CDR1 and CDR2 sequences are MRHNA and SNTAGT. The CDR3 consists of 16 residues. The CDR3 loop reads CASSDSTRTGDYGYTF. The CDR3 coding sequence is TGTGCCAGCAGTGACTCAACTAGGACAGGGGACTATGGCTACACCTTC.

This chain uses TRBV6-5 with TRBJ2-1, with 7 bases aligning to TRBD2. This CDR3 region has 16 residues. Germline assignment: CDR1 MNHEY and CDR2 SVGAGI. With V trimmed by 0 bases and J by 8 bases, 10 bases remained unmatched. CDR3 DNA sequence: TGTGCCAGCAGTTACTCGAAAGTAAAGGGAGGGGATGAGCAGTTCTTC. This codes for CASSYSKVKGGDEQFF.

The chain employs TRBV19 and TRBJ2-7; D unclear. Germline CDR1 LNHDA, CDR2 SQIVND (reference sequence). The CDR3 runs 13 residues. Trimming pared 5 bases from V and 3 bases from J, leaving 11 bases between. This CDR3 reads CASSFRPDYEQYF. In DNA form, the CDR3 reads TGTGCCAGTAGTTTCCGGCCAGACTACGAGCAGTACTTC. Full variable domain (outside the CDR3, taken from reference TRBV19 and TRBJ2-7): DGGITQSPKYLFRKEGQNVTLSCEQNLNHDAMYWYRQDPGQGLRLIYYSQIVNDFQKGDIAEGYSVSREKKESFPLTVTSAQKNPTAFYLCASSFRPDYEQYFGPGTRLTVT.

A word on this clone: At one boundary the junction diverges from the germline segment, which might be a read error. This chain's CDR3 is CASSFGSSYEQYF. As DNA, the CDR3 is TGTGCTAGCAGCTTCGGGAGCTCCTACGAGCAGTACTTC. The rearrangement links TRBV7-7 to TRBJ2-7; D is possibly TRBD2 (6 bases). The CDR3 extends over 13 amino acids. Germline assignment: CDR1 SSHAT and CDR2 FNYEAQ (reference sequence).

The rearrangement uses TRBV9 and TRBJ1-2; a possible D gene is TRBD1 (6 bases). The CDR3 covers 15 residues. Germline CDR1 SGDLS, CDR2 YYNGEE. Trimming pared 0 bases from V and 5 bases from J, leaving 14 bases between. The CDR3 nucleotides are TGTGCCAGCAGCGTAGGTTCGGGGGCCTGGTATGGCTACACCTTC. The encoded protein is CASSVGSGAWYGYTF.